A single sample gave rise to the 16 T cell receptor beta chains below, sequenced in a study of beta chain features in type 1 diabetes. What was sequenced were expressed TCRB transcripts, since all of the isolated RNA had been reverse transcribed. The assay was immunoSEQ multiplex PCR, and TCRdb's table has in-frame clones only and misses some. The sample holds under 450,000 clones; over 11% are singletons and the top ten take roughly 0.036%. Source material: naive CD4+ T cells from blood. The receptors were sampled from a man aged 25 to 40 in good health.

This clone showed up just a few times. The chain links TRBV30 to TRBJ2-7, with 8 bases identical to TRBD1. The CDR3 extends over 13 amino acids. V was clipped by 1 base and J by 4 bases; unmatched bases: 3. CDR1 and CDR2 from the germline V gene are GTSNPN and SVGIG (reference sequence). CDR3 in amino acids: CAWSGNRGYEQYV. The CDR3 DNA reads as TGTGCCTGGAGTGGAAACAGGGGGTACGAGCAGTACGTC.

This clone was observed a handful of times. The gene calls are TRBV15 and TRBJ2-7, with D uncertain. The germline CDR1 and CDR2 sequences are LNHNV and YYDKDF (reference sequence). V lost 0 bases and J lost 0, with 9 bases in between. The CDR3 length is 15 residues. CDR3 amino acids: CATSRDLESSYEQYV. CDR3 in DNA: TGTGCCACCAGCAGAGATCTGGAGAGCTCCTACGAGCAGTACGTC.

The table lists this clone with a few counts. The chain links TRBV7-3 to TRBJ2-1, with 9 bases fitting TRBD2. V dropped 4 bases and J dropped 4; count of bases not matched to a gene: 5. Germline V gene lookup returns CDR1 SGHTA and CDR2 FQGTGA. CDR3 length equals 15 residues. The CDR3 sequence is CASSYGAGGYNEQFF. CDR3 coding DNA: TGTGCCAGCAGCTATGGAGCGGGAGGTTACAATGAGCAGTTCTTC.

This clone was seen more than once but under ten times. The chain joins TRBV5-4 to TRBJ1-2; no firm D call. V lost 0 bases and J lost 6, with 6 bases in between. The germline gives CDR1 SGHNT, CDR2 YYREEE (reference sequence). This CDR3 is 12 amino acids long. The CDR3 DNA reads TGTGCCAGCAGCTTGGTGGGCAATGGCTACACCTTC. It specifies CASSLVGNGYTF.

The CDR3 reads CASSLGVNEQFF. In nucleotides, the CDR3 is TGTGCCAGCAGCTTAGGAGTCAATGAGCAGTTCTTC. The chain has TRBV7-9 and TRBJ2-1; D is unclear. Trimming removed 1 base at V and 6 bases at J, with 4 bases between. Germline V lookup: CDR1 SEHNR, CDR2 FQNEAQ (reference sequence). The CDR3 is made up of 12 amino acids. The full variable domain, with the rest looked up from reference TRBV7-9 and TRBJ2-1, is DTGVSQNPRHKITKRGQNVTFRCDPISEHNRLYWYRQTLGQGPEFLTYFQNEAQLEKSRLLSDRFSAERPKGSFSTLEIQRTEQGDSAMYLCASSLGVNEQFFGPGTRLTVL.

The V and J genes are TRBV7-3 and TRBJ2-1; 11 bases agree with TRBD2. Per germline, CDR1 SGHTA and CDR2 FQGTGA. The CDR3 is 16 amino acids. V gave up 3 bases and J gave up 7 bases; unmatched junction bases: 8. In DNA, the CDR3 is TGTGCCAGCAGCTTCGAATTTAGCGGGAGGGGTAATGAGCAGTTCTTC. It specifies CASSFEFSGRGNEQFF. The variable domain in full, with the rest retrieved from reference TRBV7-3 and TRBJ2-1, is GAGVSQTPSNKVTEKGKYVELRCDPISGHTALYWYRQSLGQGPEFLIYFQGTGAADDSGLPNDRFFAVRPEGSVSTLKIQRTERGDSAVYLCASSFEFSGRGNEQFFGPGTRLTVL.

This clone was picked up one time. This chain connects TRBV5-6 to TRBJ2-3; tentatively, D is TRBD2 (7 bases). V was shortened by 0 bases and J by 0 bases, with 8 bases between the two germline ends. This CDR3 has 15 amino acids. CDR1 is SGHDT, CDR2 YYEEEE, per germline. The DNA for the CDR3 is TGTGCCAGCAGCTTGGCGGGGGGCAGCACAGATACGCAGTATTTT. It codes for CASSLAGGSTDTQYF.

This clone was recorded a few times. The V and J genes are TRBV15 and TRBJ1-4, with D unresolved. Trimming shortened V by 1 base and J by 5 bases, and 8 bases separated the two germline ends. Per germline, CDR1 LNHNV and CDR2 YYDKDF (reference sequence). CDR3 size: 14 residues. CDR3 sequence (DNA): TGTGCCACCAGCAGAGTCAGCAGAAATGAAAAACTGTTTTTT. Protein sequence: CATSRVSRNEKLFF.

The gene calls are TRBV5-6 and TRBJ2-7, with D hard to call. Germline V gene data show CDR1 as SGHDT and CDR2 as YYEEEE. The ends were cut back, 0 bases at V and 0 bases at J, with 7 bases in the middle. This CDR3 is built from 14 residues. The CDR3 reads CASSLGFISYEQYF. The CDR3 DNA sequence: TGTGCCAGCAGCTTGGGGTTCATCTCCTACGAGCAGTACTTC.

The chain combines TRBV9 with TRBJ2-1; 7 nucleotides align to TRBD2. The length of the CDR3 is 16 residues. Germline V gives CDR1 SGDLS, CDR2 YYNGEE. V lost 0 bases to trimming and J lost 14 bases; unmatched junction nucleotides: 17. CDR3 sequence (DNA): TGTGCCAGCAGCGTAGCGTCTAGCGGTCCCTGGGCCCTAAAGTTCTTC. It specifies CASSVASSGPWALKFF.

This clone was recorded a few times. This rearrangement joins TRBV9 to TRBJ2-1, with 13 bases identical to TRBD2. The germline gives CDR1 SGDLS, CDR2 YYNGEE. V lost 2 bases, J lost 8 bases, and 7 bases stayed unmatched. CDR3 length: 16 amino acids. CDR3 sequence (DNA): TGTGCCAGCAGCGTCCTGACTAGCGGGAGGCCTGATGAGCAGTTCTTC. Protein sequence: CASSVLTSGRPDEQFF.

This clone was counted between two and nine times. The V call is TRBV4-2, the J call TRBJ1-5; D ambiguous. The CDR3 contains 14 residues. CDR1 is LGHNA and CDR2 is YNFKEQ in the germline V gene. The germline V and J ends were trimmed by 0 bases and 3 bases, with 6 bases remaining between them. CDR3 nucleotide sequence: TGTGCCAGCAGCCAAGACGGGGTCAATCAGCCCCAGCATTTT. Translating gives CASSQDGVNQPQHF.

This clone has more than one count but fewer than ten. The chain combines TRBV2 with TRBJ2-5, with D perhaps TRBD1 or TRBD2 (5 bases each). CDR3 length: 11 residues. Looked up from germline, CDR1 is SNHLY and CDR2 is FYNNEI. Between the trimmed V and J ends, which lost 7 bases and 3 bases, there was a span of 6 bases. This CDR3 is CASMGEETQYF. The DNA of the CDR3 is TGTGCCAGCATGGGGGAAGAGACCCAGTACTTC.

The genes are TRBV5-6 and TRBJ1-6, with D unresolved. Germline V gene data show CDR1 as SGHDT and CDR2 as YYEEEE. The CDR3 loop spans 16 amino acids. Deletions cut 2 bases from V and 7 bases from J, with 16 bases between. The CDR3 region has the DNA TGTGCCAGCAGCTTTGGACGGCTTGTGAGAAATTCACCCCTCCACTTT. Residues: CASSFGRLVRNSPLHF.

This clone was detected only a few times. This rearrangement joins TRBV25-1 to TRBJ2-3; a weak D match, TRBD1 (5 bases). V was cut by 1 base and J by 4 bases, with 15 bases left in between. CDR1 is MGHDK, CDR2 SYGVNS, per germline. CDR3 length: 16 residues. CDR3 sequence: CASSEWWGRTPDTQYF. Here the CDR3 DNA reads TGTGCCAGCAGTGAATGGTGGGGCAGGACCCCAGATACGCAGTATTTT.

CDR3 nucleotides: TGTGCCAGCGGAATAGGCTCTGGAAACACCATATATTTT. This encodes CASGIGSGNTIYF. The V gene is TRBV7-9, the J gene TRBJ1-3; no clear D. Germline lookup yields CDR1 SEHNR and CDR2 FQNEAQ (reference sequence). V was clipped by 8 bases and J by 0 bases, with 8 bases between them. CDR3 length: 13 amino acids. Using reference TRBV7-9 and TRBJ1-3 for the parts outside the CDR3, the full variable domain is DTGVSQNPRHKITKRGQNVTFRCDPISEHNRLYWYRQTLGQGPEFLTYFQNEAQLEKSRLLSDRFSAERPKGSFSTLEIQRTEQGDSAMYLCASGIGSGNTIYFGEGSWLTVV.